Shown below are 4 T cell receptor beta chains from a single sample sequenced in a study of shared clonotypes between healthy human individuals. Sequencing used immunoSEQ multiplex PCR; TCRdb keeps in-frame clones, though not all of them. The repertoire holds some 1.5 million clones, roughly 97% seen once, with approximately 1.1% in the top ten. Specimen: naive CD4+ T cells sorted from blood. Subset noted: CD45RA+ positively selected. These receptors all come from a man aged 30 to 45 in good health.

The chain links TRBV7-9 to TRBJ2-1; TRBD2 agrees at 9 bases. In germline, CDR1 is SEHNR, CDR2 FQNEAQ (reference sequence). The V segment lost 2 bases and the J segment 12 bases; nucleotides outside the gene matches: 2. This CDR3 region has 12 residues. The CDR3 protein is CASSLRREGQFF. The CDR3 DNA reads TGTGCCAGCAGCTTACGGCGGGAGGGGCAGTTCTTC.

The rearrangement links TRBV9 to TRBJ2-1; tentatively, D is TRBD2 (6 bases). The CDR3 spans 19 residues. Trimming removed 3 bases from V and 5 bases from J, with 27 bases in between. Germline CDR1 SGDLS, CDR2 YYNGEE. CDR3 nucleotides: TGTGCCAGCAGCGCCCTGGGCGCGGGGCTACACGGATGGGACAATGAGCAGTTCTTC. Its protein is CASSALGAGLHGWDNEQFF.

The CDR3 nucleotides are TGCAGCACCTGGGACAGGGGGTACACTGAAGCTTTCTTT. Translation: CSTWDRGYTEAFF. V gene TRBV29-1 combines with J gene TRBJ1-1; 11 bases match TRBD1. The CDR3 spans 13 residues. CDR1 and CDR2 from the germline V gene are SQVTM and ANQGSEA. Trimming cost V 8 bases and J 3 bases; bases outside gene matches: 5.

The table lists this clone with a few counts. The chain links TRBV25-1 to TRBJ1-2; D is uncertain. The length of the CDR3 is 11 residues. Trimming pared 7 bases from V and 7 bases from J, leaving 10 bases between. The germline V gene has CDR1 MGHDK and CDR2 SYGVNS. DNA of the CDR3: TGTGCCAGCATTCTCAAGACTGGCTACACCTTC. It encodes CASILKTGYTF.